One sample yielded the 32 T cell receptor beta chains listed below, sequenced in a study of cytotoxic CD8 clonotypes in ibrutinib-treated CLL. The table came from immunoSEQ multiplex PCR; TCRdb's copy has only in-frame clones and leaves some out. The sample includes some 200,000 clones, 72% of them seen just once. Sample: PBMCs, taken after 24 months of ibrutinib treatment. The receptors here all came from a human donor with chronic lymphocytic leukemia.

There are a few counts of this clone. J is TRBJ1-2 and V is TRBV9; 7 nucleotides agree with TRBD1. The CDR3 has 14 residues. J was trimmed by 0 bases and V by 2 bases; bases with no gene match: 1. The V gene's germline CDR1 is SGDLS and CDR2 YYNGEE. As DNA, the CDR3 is TGTGCCAGCAGCGTCACAGGGGCTAACTATGGCTACACCTTC. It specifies CASSVTGANYGYTF.

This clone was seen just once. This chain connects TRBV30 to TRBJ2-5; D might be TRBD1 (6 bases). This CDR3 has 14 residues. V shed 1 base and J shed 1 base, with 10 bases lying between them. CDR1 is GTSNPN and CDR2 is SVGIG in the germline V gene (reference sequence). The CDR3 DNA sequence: TGTGCCTGGAGTGGGGCACAGGGCCAAGAGACCCAGTACTTC. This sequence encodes CAWSGAQGQETQYF.

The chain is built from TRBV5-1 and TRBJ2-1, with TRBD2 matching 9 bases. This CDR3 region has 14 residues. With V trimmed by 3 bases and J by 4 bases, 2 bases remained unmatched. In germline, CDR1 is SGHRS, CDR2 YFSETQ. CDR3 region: CASSSTSGYNEQFF. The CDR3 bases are TGCGCCAGCAGCTCGACTAGCGGTTACAATGAGCAGTTCTTC.

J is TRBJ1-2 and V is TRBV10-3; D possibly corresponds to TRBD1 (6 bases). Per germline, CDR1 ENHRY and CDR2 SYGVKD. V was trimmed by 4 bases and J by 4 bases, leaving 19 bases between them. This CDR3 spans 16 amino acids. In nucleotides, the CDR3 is TGTGCCATCAGTGCCCAGCTGGGAGGGGGTCCCTATGGCTACACCTTC. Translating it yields CAISAQLGGGPYGYTF.

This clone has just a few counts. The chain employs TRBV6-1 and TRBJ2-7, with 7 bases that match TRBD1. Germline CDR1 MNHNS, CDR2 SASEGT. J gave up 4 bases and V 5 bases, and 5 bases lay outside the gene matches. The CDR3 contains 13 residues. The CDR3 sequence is CASSRTGIYEQYF. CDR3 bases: TGTGCCAGCAGTCGGACAGGAATTTACGAGCAGTACTTC.

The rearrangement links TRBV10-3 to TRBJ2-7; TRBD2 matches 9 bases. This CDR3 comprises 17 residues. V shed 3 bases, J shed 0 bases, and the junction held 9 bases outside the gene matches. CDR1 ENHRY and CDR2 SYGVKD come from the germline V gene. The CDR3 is CAISDLAGAAFSYEQYF. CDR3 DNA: TGTGCCATCAGTGATTTAGCGGGAGCCGCTTTCTCCTACGAGCAGTACTTC.

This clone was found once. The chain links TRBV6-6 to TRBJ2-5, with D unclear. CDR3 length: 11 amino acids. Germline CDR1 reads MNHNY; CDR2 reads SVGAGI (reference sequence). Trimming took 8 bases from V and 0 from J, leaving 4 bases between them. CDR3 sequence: CASFYQETQYF. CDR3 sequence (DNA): TGTGCCAGCTTCTACCAAGAGACCCAGTACTTC.

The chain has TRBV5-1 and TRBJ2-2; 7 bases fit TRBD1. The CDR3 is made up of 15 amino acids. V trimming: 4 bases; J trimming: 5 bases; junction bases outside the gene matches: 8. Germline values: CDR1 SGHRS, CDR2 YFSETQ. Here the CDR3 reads CASSEGTVGTGELFF. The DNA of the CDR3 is TGCGCCAGCAGCGAGGGGACAGTGGGGACCGGGGAGCTGTTTTTT.

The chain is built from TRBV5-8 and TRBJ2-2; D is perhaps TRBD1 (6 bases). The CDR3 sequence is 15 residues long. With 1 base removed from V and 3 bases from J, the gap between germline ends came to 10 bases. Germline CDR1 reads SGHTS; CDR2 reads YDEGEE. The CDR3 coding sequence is TGTGCCAGCAGCTTGCAGGGGACCGACACCGGGGAGCTGTTTTTT. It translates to CASSLQGTDTGELFF.

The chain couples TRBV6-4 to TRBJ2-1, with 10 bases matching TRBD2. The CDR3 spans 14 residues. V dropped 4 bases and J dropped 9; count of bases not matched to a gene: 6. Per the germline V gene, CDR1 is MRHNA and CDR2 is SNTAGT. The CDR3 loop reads CASSATGTSVEQFF. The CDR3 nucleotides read TGTGCCAGCAGTGCCACTGGGACTAGCGTTGAGCAGTTCTTC.

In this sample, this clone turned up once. This chain's CDR3 is CASSLGGPNNYGYTF. The CDR3 nucleotides read TGTGCCAGCAGCTTGGGGGGGCCGAATAACTATGGCTACACCTTC. The genes are TRBV5-5 and TRBJ1-2; possibly TRBD1 for D (6 bases). CDR3 length equals 15 residues. Germline CDR1 SGHKS, CDR2 YYEKEE (reference sequence). V dropped 0 bases and J dropped 1 base, with 10 bases sitting between them.

CDR3 loop: CASSETTRGEYEQYF. The CDR3 region has the DNA TGTGCCAGCAGTGAAACAACTAGGGGGGAATACGAGCAGTACTTC. The chain carries TRBV25-1 and TRBJ2-7; D may be TRBD1 or TRBD2 (6 bases each). V was clipped by 2 bases and J by 4 bases, with 15 bases between them. This CDR3 has 15 amino acids. The V gene's germline CDR1 is MGHDK and CDR2 SYGVNS.

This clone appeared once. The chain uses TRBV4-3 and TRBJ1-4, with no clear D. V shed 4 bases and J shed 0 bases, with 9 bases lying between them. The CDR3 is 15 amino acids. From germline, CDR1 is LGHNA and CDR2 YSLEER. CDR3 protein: CASSRYSATNEKLFF. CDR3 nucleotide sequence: TGCGCCAGCAGCCGATACAGCGCAACTAATGAAAAACTGTTTTTT.

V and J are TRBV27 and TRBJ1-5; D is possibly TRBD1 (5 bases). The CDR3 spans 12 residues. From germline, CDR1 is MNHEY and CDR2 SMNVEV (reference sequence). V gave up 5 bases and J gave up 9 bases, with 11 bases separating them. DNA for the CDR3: TGTGCCAGCAGTCCTGGGGGTCGGCCCCAGCATTTT. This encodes CASSPGGRPQHF.

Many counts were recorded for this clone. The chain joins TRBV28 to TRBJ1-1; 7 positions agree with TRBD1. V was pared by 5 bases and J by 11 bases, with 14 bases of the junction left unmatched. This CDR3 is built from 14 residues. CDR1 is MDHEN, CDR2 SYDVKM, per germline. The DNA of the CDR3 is TGTGCCAGCAGTGGTGATGACAGGGATCAGCGGGCTTTCTTT. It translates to CASSGDDRDQRAFF.

CDR3 DNA sequence: TGTGCCATCAGATCTCTGACAGGGAGCCAAGAGACCCAGTACTTC. This translates into CAIRSLTGSQETQYF. The chain carries TRBV10-3 and TRBJ2-5; 7 bases map to TRBD1. Germline CDR1 ENHRY, CDR2 SYGVKD. The V and J ends lost 6 bases and 1 base, in that order; junction bases with no gene match: 8. The CDR3 length is 15 residues.

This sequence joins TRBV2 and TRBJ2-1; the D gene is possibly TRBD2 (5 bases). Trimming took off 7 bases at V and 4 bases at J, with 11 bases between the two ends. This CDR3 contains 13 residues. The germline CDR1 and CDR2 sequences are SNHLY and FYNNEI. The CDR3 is CASIPGEYNEQFF. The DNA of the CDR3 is TGTGCCAGCATTCCCGGGGAATACAATGAGCAGTTCTTC.

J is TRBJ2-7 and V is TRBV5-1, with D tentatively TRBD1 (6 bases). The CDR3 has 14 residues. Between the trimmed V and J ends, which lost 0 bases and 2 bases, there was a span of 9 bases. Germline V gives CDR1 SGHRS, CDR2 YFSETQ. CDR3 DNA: TGCGCCAGCAGCTTGGACAGGGAAACCTACGAGCAGTACTTC. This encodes CASSLDRETYEQYF.

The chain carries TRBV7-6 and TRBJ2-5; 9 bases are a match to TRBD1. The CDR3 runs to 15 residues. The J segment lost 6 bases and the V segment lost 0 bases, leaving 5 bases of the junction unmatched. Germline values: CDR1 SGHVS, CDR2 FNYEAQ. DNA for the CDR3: TGTGCCAGCAGCTTAGCAGGGACAGGGCCGAAGACCCAGTACTTC. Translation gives CASSLAGTGPKTQYF.

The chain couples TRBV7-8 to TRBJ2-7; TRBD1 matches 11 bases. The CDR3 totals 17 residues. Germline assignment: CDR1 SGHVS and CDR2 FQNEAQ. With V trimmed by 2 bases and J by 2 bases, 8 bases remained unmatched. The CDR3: CASSLLLGQGAAYEQYF. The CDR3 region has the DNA TGTGCCAGCAGCTTATTACTCGGACAGGGGGCGGCCTACGAGCAGTACTTC.

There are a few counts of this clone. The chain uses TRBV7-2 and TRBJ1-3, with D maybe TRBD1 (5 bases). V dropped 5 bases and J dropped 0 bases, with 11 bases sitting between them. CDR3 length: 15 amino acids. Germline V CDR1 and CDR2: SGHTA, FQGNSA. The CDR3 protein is CASSLGRSSGNTIYF. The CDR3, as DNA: TGTGCCAGCAGCCTGGGACGTAGCTCTGGAAACACCATATATTTT. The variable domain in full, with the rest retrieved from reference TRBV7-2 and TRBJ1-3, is GAGVSQSPSNKVTEKGKDVELRCDPISGHTALYWYRQSLGQGLEFLIYFQGNSAPDKSGLPSDRFSAERTGGSVSTLTIQRTQQEDSAVYLCASSLGRSSGNTIYFGEGSWLTVV.

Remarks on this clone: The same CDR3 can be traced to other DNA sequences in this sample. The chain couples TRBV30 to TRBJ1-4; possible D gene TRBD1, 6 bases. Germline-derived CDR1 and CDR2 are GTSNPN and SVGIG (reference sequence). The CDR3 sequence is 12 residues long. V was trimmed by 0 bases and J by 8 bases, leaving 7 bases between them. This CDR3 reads CAWSVRGEKLFF. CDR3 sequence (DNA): TGTGCCTGGAGTGTAAGGGGGGAAAAACTGTTTTTT.

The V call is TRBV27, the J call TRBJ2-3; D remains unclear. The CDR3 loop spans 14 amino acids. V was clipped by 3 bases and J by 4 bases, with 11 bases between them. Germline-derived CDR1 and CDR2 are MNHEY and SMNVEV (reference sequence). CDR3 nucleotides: TGTGCCAGCAGTTTCCCCGCCTTCCCAGATACGCAGTATTTT. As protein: CASSFPAFPDTQYF.

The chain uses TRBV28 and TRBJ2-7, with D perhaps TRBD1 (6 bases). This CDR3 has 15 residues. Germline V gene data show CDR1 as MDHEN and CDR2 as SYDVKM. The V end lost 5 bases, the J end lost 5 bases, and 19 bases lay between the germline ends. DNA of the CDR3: TGTGCCAGCAGTCATACAGGGTTAGGGGAGAACGAGCAGTACTTC. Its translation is CASSHTGLGENEQYF.

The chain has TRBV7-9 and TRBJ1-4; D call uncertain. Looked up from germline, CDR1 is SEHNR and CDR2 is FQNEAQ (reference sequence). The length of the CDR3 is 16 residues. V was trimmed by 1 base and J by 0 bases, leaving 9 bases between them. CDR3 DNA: TGTGCCAGCAGCTTAGGGCAAAGAACAACTAATGAAAAACTGTTTTTT. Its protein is CASSLGQRTTNEKLFF.

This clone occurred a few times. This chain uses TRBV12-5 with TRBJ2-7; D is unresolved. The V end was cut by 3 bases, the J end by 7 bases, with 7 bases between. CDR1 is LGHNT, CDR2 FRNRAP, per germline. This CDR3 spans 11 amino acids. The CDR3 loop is CASGLTAEQYF. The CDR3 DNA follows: TGTGCTAGTGGTTTAACTGCGGAGCAGTACTTC.

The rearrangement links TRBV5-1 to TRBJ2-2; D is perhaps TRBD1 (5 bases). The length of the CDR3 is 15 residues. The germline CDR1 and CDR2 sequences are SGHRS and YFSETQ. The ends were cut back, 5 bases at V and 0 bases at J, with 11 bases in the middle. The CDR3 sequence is CASRQEASNTGELFF. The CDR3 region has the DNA TGCGCCAGCAGACAGGAAGCCTCGAACACCGGGGAGCTGTTTTTT. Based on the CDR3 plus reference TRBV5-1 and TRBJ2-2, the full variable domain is KAGVTQTPRYLIKTRGQQVTLSCSPISGHRSVSWYQQTPGQGLQFLFEYFSETQRNKGNFPGRFSGRQFSNSRSEMNVSTLELGDSALYLCASRQEASNTGELFFGEGSRLTVL.

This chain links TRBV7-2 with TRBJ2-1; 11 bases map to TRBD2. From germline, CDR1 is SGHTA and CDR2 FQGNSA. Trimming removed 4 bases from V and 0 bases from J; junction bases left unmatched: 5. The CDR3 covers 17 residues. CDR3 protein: CASSSKLAGVSYNEQFF. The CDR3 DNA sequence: TGTGCCAGCAGCTCCAAACTAGCGGGAGTCTCCTACAATGAGCAGTTCTTC.

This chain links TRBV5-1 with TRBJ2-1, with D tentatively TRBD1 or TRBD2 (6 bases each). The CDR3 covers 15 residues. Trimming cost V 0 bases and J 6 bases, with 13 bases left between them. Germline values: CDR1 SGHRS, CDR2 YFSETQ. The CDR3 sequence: CASSLERGPANEQFF. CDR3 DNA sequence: TGCGCCAGCAGCTTGGAACGGGGGCCGGCCAATGAGCAGTTCTTC.

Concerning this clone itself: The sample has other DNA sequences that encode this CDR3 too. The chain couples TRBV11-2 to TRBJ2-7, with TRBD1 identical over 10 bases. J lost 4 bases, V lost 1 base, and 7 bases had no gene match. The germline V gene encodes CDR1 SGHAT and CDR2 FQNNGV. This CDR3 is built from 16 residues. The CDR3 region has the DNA TGTGCCAGCAGCTTAGTTCAGGGACAGGGGTCATACGAGCAGTACTTC. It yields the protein CASSLVQGQGSYEQYF.

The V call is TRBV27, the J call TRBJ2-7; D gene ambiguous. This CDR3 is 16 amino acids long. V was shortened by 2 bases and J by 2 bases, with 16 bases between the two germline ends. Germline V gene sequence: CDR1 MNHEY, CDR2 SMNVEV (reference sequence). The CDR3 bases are TGTGCCAGCAGTTTACCTGACGTGTGTATCACCTACGAGCAGTACTTC. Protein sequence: CASSLPDVCITYEQYF.

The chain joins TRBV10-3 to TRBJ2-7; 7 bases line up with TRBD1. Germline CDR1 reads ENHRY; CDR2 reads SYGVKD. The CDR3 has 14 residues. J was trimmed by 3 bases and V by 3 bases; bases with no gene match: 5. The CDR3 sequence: CAISDPGTDYEQYF. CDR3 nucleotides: TGTGCCATCAGTGACCCCGGGACAGACTACGAGCAGTACTTC.